These 32 T cell receptor beta chains originate from one sample sequenced in a study of response to subunit inactivated influenza vaccine (dated by TCRdb to the late 2010s). To prepare the library, RT-PCR was applied. The sequencer listed for this sample is Illumina HiSeq 2500. The public sequencing data were trimmed at Q25 with fastp and processed into clonotypes with MiXCR by TCRdb, which kept only in-frame beta chains. Rows with a matching CDR3 protein are joined into one entry that keeps the most common DNA and genes. This sample gives 500,000 to 600,000 distinct CDR3 sequences in total; 10% to 15% of them show up just once. The top ten clonotypes cover about a tenth of the sample. The sample in question was PBMCs from blood, obtained on the day of vaccination. The receptors originated from a man aged 45-60 years who received an inactivated influenza vaccine. Donor details come from another sample of the same person, matched by shared clones.

V usage is TRBV5-5 and J usage is TRBJ2-1; TRBD2 agrees at 8 bases. Germline CDR1 reads SGHKS; CDR2 reads YYEKEE (reference sequence). Trimming took 0 bases from V and 3 from J; bases not matched to a gene: 2. CDR3 length equals 15 residues. CDR3 in amino acids: CASSLGAGDYNEQFF. CDR3 DNA: TGTGCCAGCAGCTTGGGAGCGGGAGACTACAATGAGCAGTTCTTC.

The chain employs TRBV7-8 and TRBJ1-4; a weak D match, TRBD1 (6 bases). V shed 3 bases and J shed 5 bases, with 10 bases lying between them. Looked up from germline, CDR1 is SGHVS and CDR2 is FQNEAQ. The CDR3 covers 14 residues. The CDR3 DNA follows: TGTGCCAGCAGCTTCCACAGGGAGAATGAAAAACTGTTTTTT. Its protein is CASSFHRENEKLFF.

This clonotype came up a few times. V and J are TRBV5-1 and TRBJ2-2; TRBD2 agrees at 14 bases. The CDR3 runs to 18 residues. CDR1 and CDR2 from the germline V gene are SGHRS and YFSETQ. V gave up 1 base and J gave up 5 bases; unmatched junction bases: 7. The chain's CDR3 is CASSLLGLAGERTGELFF. In nucleotides, the CDR3 is TGCGCCAGCAGCTTGTTGGGACTAGCGGGAGAAAGAACCGGGGAGCTGTTTTTT.

V is TRBV7-9 and J is TRBJ2-7, with D tentatively TRBD1 (7 bases). Germline V lookup: CDR1 SEHNR, CDR2 FQNEAQ (reference sequence). The CDR3 runs to 17 residues. Trimming cost V 6 bases and J 0 bases, with 21 bases left between them. This CDR3 is CASSRGQGGLISYEQYF. The CDR3 nucleotides are TGTGCCAGCAGTCGGGGGCAGGGGGGCCTTATCTCCTACGAGCAGTACTTC.

With respect to this clonotype: One junction end disagrees with the germline gene, perhaps due to a read error. This chain links TRBV7-6 with TRBJ2-7; the D gene could be TRBD1 or TRBD2 (5 bases each). The CDR3 has 12 residues. The germline V gene has CDR1 SGHVS and CDR2 FNYEAQ. CDR3 nucleotides: TGTGCCAGCAGCGCGTCTCCGGGACCGCGGGTCTTC. This gives the protein CASSASPGPRVF.

In its sample, this clonotype was seen many times. This chain links TRBV4-2 with TRBJ1-3; D is unresolved. V lost 2 bases and J 5 bases, leaving 10 bases between the germline ends. Germline assignment: CDR1 LGHNA and CDR2 YNFKEQ. CDR3 length: 14 residues. CDR3 sequence (DNA): TGTGCCAGCAGCCAATCCGAGGCCCGAAACACCATATATTTT. It is translated as CASSQSEARNTIYF.

This clonotype came up once. This chain joins TRBV3-1 and TRBJ2-6; D is ambiguous. Germline V lookup: CDR1 LGHDT, CDR2 YNNKEL (reference sequence). The V gene lost 0 bases and the J gene lost 7 bases, with 13 bases spanning the gap. The CDR3 extends over 16 amino acids. The CDR3: CASSQDFTLRANVLTF. As DNA, the CDR3 is TGTGCCAGCAGCCAAGATTTTACTCTGCGCGCCAACGTCCTGACTTTC.

This chain joins TRBV20-1 and TRBJ2-3, with D tentatively TRBD1 or TRBD2 (7 bases each). CDR3 size: 17 residues. Trimming removed 0 bases at V and 6 bases at J, with 22 bases between. CDR1 is DFQATT and CDR2 is SNEGSKA in the germline V gene (reference sequence). The CDR3 DNA follows: TGCAGTGCTAGAGATCCGAGGGAGGGGGCAAGGGATGATACGCAGTATTTT. It encodes CSARDPREGARDDTQYF.

This clonotype was detected ten times or more. The chain carries TRBV15 and TRBJ2-1; D is perhaps TRBD1 or TRBD2 (5 bases each). The V end was cut by 3 bases, the J end by 7 bases, with 19 bases between. Germline V gene lookup returns CDR1 LNHNV and CDR2 YYDKDF (reference sequence). The CDR3 runs to 16 residues. The CDR3 sequence: CATSSLPGTGTNEQFF. CDR3 nucleotide sequence: TGTGCCACCAGCAGTCTACCCGGGACGGGGACGAATGAGCAGTTCTTC.

The gene calls are TRBV5-4 and TRBJ2-7, with 9 bases that match TRBD1. Trimming at V came to 0 bases and at J to 2 bases, leaving 3 bases not matched to a gene. The CDR3 contains 15 residues. The V gene's germline CDR1 is SGHNT and CDR2 YYREEE (reference sequence). CDR3 sequence: CASSLAGTGPYEQYF. In nucleotides, the CDR3 is TGTGCCAGCAGCTTGGCGGGGACAGGGCCCTACGAGCAGTACTTC.

The V and J genes are TRBV29-1 and TRBJ2-3; D assignment may be TRBD1 or TRBD2 (6 bases each). Trimming pared 2 bases from V and 4 bases from J, leaving 19 bases between. Germline-derived CDR1 and CDR2 are SQVTM and ANQGSEA. The CDR3 has 16 residues. The CDR3 DNA sequence: TGCAGCGTTGAAAACCCCGGGGGCGCAGAGGCAGATACGCAGTATTTT. Protein product: CSVENPGGAEADTQYF.

This clonotype occurred many times. The chain links TRBV15 to TRBJ2-3; D is unresolved. V lost 5 bases to trimming and J lost 1 base, with 10 bases between them. This CDR3 is 14 amino acids long. The germline CDR1 and CDR2 sequences are LNHNV and YYDKDF (reference sequence). The CDR3 DNA follows: TGTGCCACCAGCCCCAGGTGGGGCACAGATACGCAGTATTTT. It specifies CATSPRWGTDTQYF.

This clonotype was found a few times. The rearrangement links TRBV5-1 to TRBJ2-3; 7 bases match TRBD1. The V gene end was trimmed by 4 bases and the J gene end by 5 bases; junction bases not matched to a gene: 7. The CDR3 contains 14 residues. Germline CDR1 is SGHRS and CDR2 is YFSETQ. The chain's CDR3 is CASSHGQARDTQYF. CDR3 in DNA: TGCGCCAGCAGCCACGGACAGGCCCGAGATACGCAGTATTTT.

This chain links TRBV20-1 with TRBJ2-3; 7 positions agree with TRBD2. Germline V gene data show CDR1 as DFQATT and CDR2 as SNEGSKA (reference sequence). The CDR3 has 15 residues. The V gene end was trimmed by 1 base and the J gene end by 2 bases; junction bases not matched to a gene: 6. The CDR3 loop reads CSARVGGRATDTQYF. DNA of the CDR3: TGCAGTGCTAGAGTAGGTGGGAGGGCCACAGATACGCAGTATTTT.

The rearrangement joins TRBV7-2 to TRBJ2-2; tentatively, D is TRBD2 (7 bases). The V and J ends lost 5 bases and 5 bases respectively, with 18 bases between them. This CDR3 has 16 residues. CDR1 is SGHTA and CDR2 is FQGNSA in the germline V gene. CDR3 in amino acids: CASSLSPGGHTGELFF. CDR3 coding DNA: TGTGCCAGCAGCCTCTCGCCGGGGGGCCATACCGGGGAGCTGTTTTTT.

Many counts were recorded for this clonotype. The chain carries TRBV6-2 or TRBV6-3 and TRBJ1-5; D is unclear. The V end was cut by 2 bases, the J end by 2 bases, with 1 base between. The CDR3 totals 12 residues. CDR1 MNHEY and CDR2 SVGEGT come from the germline V gene. CDR3 sequence: CASSYGNQPQHF. The CDR3 bases are TGTGCCAGCAGTTACGGCAATCAGCCCCAGCATTTT.

The chain uses TRBV12-3 or TRBV12-4 and TRBJ1-4, with 8 bases identical to TRBD1. J lost 14 bases, V lost 4 bases, and 6 bases had no gene match. The CDR3 contains 12 residues. The CDR3 protein is CASSWRTGRLFF. The DNA of the CDR3 is TGTGCCAGCAGTTGGAGGACAGGGAGGCTGTTTTTT.

The chain links TRBV11-1 to TRBJ2-1; weak D call: TRBD2 (8 bases). The V and J ends lost 0 bases and 1 base respectively, with 28 bases between them. This CDR3 region has 22 residues. Germline V gene sequence: CDR1 SGHAT, CDR2 FQDESV (reference sequence). CDR3 residues: CASSLAKQQGPGSGISYNEQFF. The DNA for the CDR3 is TGTGCCAGCAGCTTAGCTAAACAACAGGGGCCTGGTAGCGGGATATCCTACAATGAGCAGTTCTTC.

In this sample, this clonotype turned up many times. The CDR3 DNA is TGTGCCAGCAGCTTATTCTTACAGGGTTCCCCCGTCCACGAGCAGTACTTC. Translating gives CASSLFLQGSPVHEQYF. The chain combines TRBV7-2 with TRBJ2-7; a possible D gene is TRBD1 (6 bases). Trimming cost V 2 bases and J 5 bases, with 22 bases left between them. The CDR3 runs to 17 residues. Germline values: CDR1 SGHTA, CDR2 FQGNSA.

On this clonotype: One junction end does not reproduce the germline sequence, and a read error may be involved. The CDR3 DNA reads TGCGCCAGCAGCCCTCGGACTAGCATAGATACGCAGTATTTT. Protein sequence: CASSPRTSIDTQYF. The rearrangement joins TRBV5-1 to TRBJ2-3, with 8 bases that match TRBD2. This CDR3 has 14 amino acids. CDR1 is SGHRS and CDR2 is YFSETQ in the germline V gene.

This chain connects TRBV24-1 to TRBJ2-1, with TRBD1 identical over 12 bases. The CDR3 loop spans 16 amino acids. With V trimmed by 4 bases and J by 7 bases, 7 bases remained unmatched. Germline CDR1 reads KGHDR; CDR2 reads SFDVKD. CDR3 loop: CATSEPPGQGANEQFF. In DNA form, the CDR3 reads TGTGCCACCAGTGAGCCTCCGGGACAGGGGGCGAATGAGCAGTTCTTC.

The sample holds a few counts of this clonotype. The V gene is TRBV12-3 or TRBV12-4, the J gene TRBJ2-5; D uncertain. This CDR3 spans 12 amino acids. Trimming took 6 bases from V and 6 from J, leaving 11 bases between them. CDR3 DNA sequence: TGTGCCAGCAGCCTCGTTACGAAGACCCAGTACTTC. Its protein product is CASSLVTKTQYF.

As concerns this clonotype: A clone one base away is much larger, so this may be a read error. The rearrangement links TRBV5-1 to TRBJ2-2; D not resolved. The CDR3 extends over 16 amino acids. CDR1 SGHRS and CDR2 YFSETQ come from the germline V gene. CDR3 in DNA: TGCGCCATCAGCTTGAACTCCGTGGCGAACACCGGGGAGCTGTTTTTT. This encodes CAISLNSVANTGELFF. Full variable domain (rest looked up from reference TRBV5-1 and TRBJ2-2): KAGVTQTPRYLIKTRGQQVTLSCSPISGHRSVSWYQQTPGQGLQFLFEYFSETQRNKGNFPGRFSGRQFSNSRSEMNVSTLELGDSALYLCAISLNSVANTGELFFGEGSRLTVL.

Written as DNA, the CDR3 is TGCAGCGTCCGAGGGACTAGTGTATTTAATGAGCAGTTCTTC. This sequence encodes CSVRGTSVFNEQFF. The chain uses TRBV29-1 and TRBJ2-1; 8 nucleotides line up with TRBD2. Trimming at V came to 6 bases and at J to 7 bases, leaving 11 bases not matched to a gene. The CDR3 contains 14 residues. From germline, CDR1 is SQVTM and CDR2 ANQGSEA.

This clonotype was detected ten times or more. This sequence joins TRBV29-1 and TRBJ2-7, with 7 nucleotides matching TRBD1. Germline V gene sequence: CDR1 SQVTM, CDR2 ANQGSEA. Trimming took 6 bases from V and 3 from J; bases not matched to a gene: 2. The CDR3 is 11 residues long. The CDR3 DNA follows: TGCAGCGTAGGGGACAGCTACGAGCAGTACTTC. Its protein is CSVGDSYEQYF.

The table lists this clonotype with a few counts. The chain carries TRBV20-1 and TRBJ2-1; either TRBD1 or TRBD2 may supply D (6 bases each). V shed 1 base and J shed 7 bases, with 8 bases lying between them. CDR3 size: 12 residues. Germline values: CDR1 DFQATT, CDR2 SNEGSKA (reference sequence). The CDR3 is CSARGGTNEQFF. For the CDR3, the DNA is TGCAGTGCTAGAGGCGGGACAAATGAGCAGTTCTTC.

This clonotype was observed a handful of times. V and J are TRBV5-4 and TRBJ2-5, with D possibly TRBD2 on 6 matching bases. This CDR3 has 14 residues. Germline CDR1 is SGHNT and CDR2 is YYREEE (reference sequence). V shed 5 bases and J shed 1 base, with 12 bases lying between them. The CDR3 DNA reads as TGTGCCAGCAGTGCGGAGGGCCCCCAAGAGACCCAGTACTTC. It translates to CASSAEGPQETQYF.

This clonotype has a handful of counts. The chain combines TRBV12-3 or TRBV12-4 with TRBJ2-6; perhaps TRBD2 as D (6 bases). The CDR3 loop spans 18 amino acids. V lost 5 bases to trimming and J lost 0 bases, with 17 bases between them. In DNA form, the CDR3 reads TGTGCCAGCAGTCCTAGGAGGGGACGGAGCTCTGGGGCCAACGTCCTGACTTTC. Amino acids: CASSPRRGRSSGANVLTF.

This chain joins TRBV7-9 and TRBJ2-1; D could derive from TRBD1 or TRBD2 (5 bases each). Trimming left V 6 bases short and J 4 bases short, with 19 bases between. Germline V gene data show CDR1 as SEHNR and CDR2 as FQNEAQ (reference sequence). This CDR3 comprises 16 residues. The CDR3, as DNA: TGTGCCAGCAGACTAGACAGTAAACTCCGGTACAATGAGCAGTTCTTC. Its protein product is CASRLDSKLRYNEQFF.

This clonotype came up a few times. J is TRBJ2-2 and V is TRBV6-2 or TRBV6-3; TRBD1 agrees at 7 bases. J lost 6 bases, V lost 10 bases, and 8 bases had no gene match. Germline-derived CDR1 and CDR2 are MNHEY and SVGEGT. The CDR3 runs 13 residues. The CDR3 sequence is CATSRGTSGELFF. The CDR3 DNA reads as TGTGCCACCTCCAGGGGGACCTCCGGGGAGCTGTTTTTT.

The chain is built from TRBV7-9 and TRBJ1-2, with no clear D. With 5 bases removed from V and 6 bases from J, the gap between germline ends came to 10 bases. Per the germline V gene, CDR1 is SEHNR and CDR2 is FQNEAQ (reference sequence). There are 12 residues in the CDR3. The CDR3 protein is CASSPRLDGYTF. In DNA form, the CDR3 reads TGTGCCAGCAGCCCACGACTTGATGGCTACACCTTC.

This rearrangement joins TRBV28 to TRBJ2-1; perhaps TRBD2 as D (6 bases). Germline V gene sequence: CDR1 MDHEN, CDR2 SYDVKM. V was pared by 2 bases and J by 5 bases, with 16 bases between. The length of the CDR3 is 16 residues. CDR3 DNA: TGTGCCAGCAGTTTAGTCTCTGGCGGGATCCACAATGAGCAGTTCTTC. It yields the protein CASSLVSGGIHNEQFF.